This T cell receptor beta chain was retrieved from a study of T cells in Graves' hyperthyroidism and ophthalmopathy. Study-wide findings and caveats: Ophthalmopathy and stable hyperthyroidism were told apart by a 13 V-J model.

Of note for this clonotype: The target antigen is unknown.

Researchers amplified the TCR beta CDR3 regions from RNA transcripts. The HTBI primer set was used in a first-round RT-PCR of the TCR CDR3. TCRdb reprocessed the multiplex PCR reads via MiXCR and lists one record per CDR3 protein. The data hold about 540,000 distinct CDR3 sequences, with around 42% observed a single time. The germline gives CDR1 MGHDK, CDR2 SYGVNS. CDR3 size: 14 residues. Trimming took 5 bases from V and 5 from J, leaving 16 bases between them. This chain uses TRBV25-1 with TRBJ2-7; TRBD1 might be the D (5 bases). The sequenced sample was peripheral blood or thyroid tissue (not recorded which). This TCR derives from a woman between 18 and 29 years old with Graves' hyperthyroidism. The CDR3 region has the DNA TGTGCCAGCAGTTGGGGAATTGGGGCCAACGAGCAGTACTTC. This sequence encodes CASSWGIGANEQYF.